One sample yielded the 11 T cell receptor beta chains listed below, sequenced in a study of blood T cell repertoires in COVID-19. Clones were read by immunoSEQ multiplex PCR, and TCRdb kept only the in-frame ones, dropping some. The repertoire holds under 150,000 clones, 88% seen once, with 1.2% in the top ten. Sequenced material: PBMCs or T cells enriched from blood (not recorded which). The source of these receptors is a woman aged 25-40 years with acute COVID-19.

This chain uses TRBV7-2 with TRBJ2-7; TRBD2 aligns across 10 bases. This CDR3 is built from 15 residues. In germline, CDR1 is SGHTA, CDR2 FQGNSA. V trimming: 3 bases; J trimming: 1 base; junction bases outside the gene matches: 3. The CDR3 bases are TGTGCCAGCAGCTTTCCAGCGGGAGGGTCCTACGAGCAGTACTTC. Protein product: CASSFPAGGSYEQYF.

The gene calls are TRBV27 and TRBJ1-4; 7 positions match TRBD1. V gave up 6 bases and J gave up 7 bases; unmatched junction bases: 5. This CDR3 has 13 residues. Germline-derived CDR1 and CDR2 are MNHEY and SMNVEV (reference sequence). Here the CDR3 reads CASSRQGGEKLFF. As DNA, the CDR3 is TGTGCCAGCAGCAGACAGGGCGGTGAAAAACTGTTTTTT.

The chain carries TRBV30 and TRBJ1-4, with D maybe TRBD1 (5 bases). Germline CDR1 reads GTSNPN; CDR2 reads SVGIG (reference sequence). The germline V and J ends were trimmed by 0 bases and 7 bases, with 12 bases remaining between them. This CDR3 contains 14 residues. Here the CDR3 reads CAWSVRGSGEKLFF. The CDR3 DNA follows: TGTGCCTGGAGTGTACGGGGGAGCGGTGAAAAACTGTTTTTT.

The chain recombines TRBV18 with TRBJ2-7; 12 bases map to TRBD2. The CDR3 totals 17 residues. Unmatched junction bases numbered 8, after V lost 2 bases and J lost 3 bases. Per germline, CDR1 KGHSH and CDR2 LQKENI. In nucleotides, the CDR3 is TGTGCCAGCTCACCAAGGTCTAGCGGGAGGGCCCTCTACGAGCAGTACTTC. Translation: CASSPRSSGRALYEQYF.

This chain links TRBV10-3 with TRBJ1-2, with a possible D match to TRBD1 (5 bases). This CDR3 comprises 13 residues. Germline CDR1 is ENHRY and CDR2 is SYGVKD. The V gene lost 2 bases and the J gene lost 8 bases, with 12 bases spanning the gap. The CDR3 nucleotides read TGTGCCATCAGTGAGCCCGGCAGGGAAGGCTACACCTTC. Translation gives CAISEPGREGYTF.

The chain has TRBV28 and TRBJ1-6; D not certain. The CDR3 length is 13 residues. Germline lookup yields CDR1 MDHEN and CDR2 SYDVKM. Trimming stripped 7 bases from V and 10 bases from J, with 14 bases between. The CDR3 nucleotides read TGTGCCAGCAAACTAGGCCACGGGTCACCCCTCCACTTT. Amino acid sequence: CASKLGHGSPLHF. Combining the CDR3 with reference TRBV28 and TRBJ1-6 gives the whole variable domain DVKVTQSSRYLVKRTGEKVFLECVQDMDHENMFWYRQDPGLGLRLIYFSYDVKMKEKGDIPEGYSVSREKKERFSLILESASTNQTSMYLCASKLGHGSPLHFGNGTRLTVT.

The V gene is TRBV7-2, the J gene TRBJ2-1; tentatively, D is TRBD2 (6 bases). V was pared by 4 bases and J by 7 bases, with 11 bases between. CDR1 and CDR2 from the germline V gene are SGHTA and FQGNSA. CDR3 length equals 13 residues. The DNA of the CDR3 is TGTGCCAGCAGCTCGAGTCGGGGGAATGAGCAGTTCTTC. Its protein is CASSSSRGNEQFF.

This clone was recorded a few times. The J gene is TRBJ2-4, the V gene TRBV28; 8 bases align to TRBD1. Germline trimming cut 7 bases from V and 7 bases from J; bases unmatched to any gene: 12. Per the germline V gene, CDR1 is MDHEN and CDR2 is SYDVKM. The CDR3 sequence is 15 residues long. The CDR3 DNA is TGTGCCAGCATAGGCTCGCAGGGGGCTTCGAACATTCAGTACTTC. It encodes CASIGSQGASNIQYF. The whole variable domain, remainder taken from reference TRBV28 and TRBJ2-4, is DVKVTQSSRYLVKRTGEKVFLECVQDMDHENMFWYRQDPGLGLRLIYFSYDVKMKEKGDIPEGYSVSREKKERFSLILESASTNQTSMYLCASIGSQGASNIQYFGAGTRLSVL.

The chain combines TRBV4-2 with TRBJ2-3, with D possibly matching TRBD1 (5 bases). The V end was cut by 1 base, the J end by 6 bases, with 14 bases between. Germline V lookup: CDR1 LGHNA, CDR2 YNFKEQ. The CDR3 loop spans 15 amino acids. The CDR3 nucleotides read TGTGCCAGCAGCCAAGGGTCAGGGTACCAGGATACGCAGTATTTT. The encoded protein is CASSQGSGYQDTQYF.

This clone is a singleton in its sample. The J gene is TRBJ2-7, the V gene TRBV24-1; 10 nucleotides align to TRBD1. Germline V lookup: CDR1 KGHDR, CDR2 SFDVKD. The ends lost 3 bases at V and 6 bases at J; junction bases unmatched: 4. This CDR3 is built from 14 residues. Written as DNA, the CDR3 is TGTGCCACCAGTGATGACAGGGGGCCGATCGAGCAGTACTTC. Protein: CATSDDRGPIEQYF.

The V gene is TRBV6-5, the J gene TRBJ2-7, with TRBD2 matching over 12 bases. Germline trimming cut 6 bases from V and 1 base from J; bases unmatched to any gene: 4. The CDR3 contains 15 residues. Looked up from germline, CDR1 is MNHEY and CDR2 is SVGAGI. DNA for the CDR3: TGTGCCAGCAGAGAGGGACTAGCGGGTTCCTACGAGCAGTACTTC. It translates to CASREGLAGSYEQYF.